The 7 T cell receptor beta chains reported below all come from one sample, sequenced in a study of breast tumors, draining lymph nodes, adjacent tissues. Samples came from axillary lymph nodes draining the breast cancer. TCRdb re-analysed the multiplex PCR reads in MiXCR, keeping a single row per CDR3 protein. The sample consists of around 130,000 distinct CDR3 sequences, 20% to 25% of them appearing once. The sequenced sample was axillary lymph node tissue. These receptors originate from a female donor with breast cancer. Some clones in this sample may be carry-over from other donors' samples.

As concerns this clonotype: Being one base from a much bigger clone, this may be a read error. This chain uses TRBV7-9 with TRBJ2-2; D remains ambiguous. The CDR3 totals 14 residues. CDR1 and CDR2 (germline): SEHNR, FQNEAQ (reference sequence). The ends were cut back, 0 bases at V and 7 bases at J, with 9 bases in the middle. CDR3 residues: CASSLAVIGGELFF. DNA for the CDR3: TGTGCCAGCAGCTTAGCGGTGATTGGCGGGGAGCTGTTTTTT.

The chain employs TRBV27 and TRBJ2-2; tentatively, D is TRBD1 (6 bases). V dropped 7 bases and J dropped 5 bases, with 14 bases sitting between them. The germline V gene encodes CDR1 MNHEY and CDR2 SMNVEV (reference sequence). The CDR3 contains 14 residues. The DNA for the CDR3 is TGTGCCAGCATCCTGACAGGTGGAACCGGGGAGCTGTTTTTT. Amino acid sequence: CASILTGGTGELFF.

This clonotype turned up a few times. The V call is TRBV19, the J call TRBJ2-5; no clear D gene. CDR3 length: 14 residues. The V end was cut by 3 bases, the J end by 4 bases, with 12 bases between. Germline V gene sequence: CDR1 LNHDA, CDR2 SQIVND (reference sequence). The CDR3 nucleotides read TGTGCCAGTAGTATTCGACATAACCGAGAGACCCAGTACTTC. This gives the protein CASSIRHNRETQYF.

This clonotype was recorded at least ten times. V gene TRBV30 combines with J gene TRBJ2-7, with 9 bases identical to TRBD2. V shed 7 bases, J shed 3 bases, and the junction held 13 bases outside the gene matches. This CDR3 has 15 amino acids. Germline-derived CDR1 and CDR2 are GTSNPN and SVGIG (reference sequence). The CDR3 here is CAYKGGLALLYEQYF. CDR3 sequence (DNA): TGTGCCTATAAAGGGGGACTAGCCTTACTCTACGAGCAGTACTTC.

As to this clonotype: A much larger clone differs from this one at a single base, so this may be a read error. This is likely a read error, given that the CDR3 carries no conserved phenylalanine or tryptophan at its end. The chain recombines TRBV28 with TRBJ2-7, with D tentatively TRBD1 (6 bases). The CDR3 loop spans 12 amino acids. Trimming removed 6 bases at V and 8 bases at J, with 14 bases between. Germline V gene sequence: CDR1 MDHEN, CDR2 SYDVKM. As DNA, the CDR3 is TGTGCCAGCAGAACCGGGACATATAAGCAGTACCTC. This translates into CASRTGTYKQYL.

This clonotype was found many times. The rearrangement uses TRBV12-3 or TRBV12-4 and TRBJ2-1, with TRBD2 identical over 12 bases. The trim removed 5 bases at V and 0 bases at J, leaving 11 bases unmatched. CDR3 length: 19 amino acids. CDR3 coding DNA: TGTGCCAGCAGTCCCCCCTGGACTAGCGGGATCAGCTCCTACAATGAGCAGTTCTTC. The encoded protein is CASSPPWTSGISSYNEQFF.

The rearrangement uses TRBV20-1 and TRBJ1-1; no clear D gene. This CDR3 contains 17 residues. Germline CDR1 reads DFQATT; CDR2 reads SNEGSKA (reference sequence). V was clipped by 0 bases and J by 1 base, with 18 bases between them. The CDR3 spells CSARDLGGYDTNTEAFF. In nucleotides, the CDR3 is TGCAGTGCTAGAGATCTCGGCGGATATGATACGAACACTGAAGCTTTCTTT.